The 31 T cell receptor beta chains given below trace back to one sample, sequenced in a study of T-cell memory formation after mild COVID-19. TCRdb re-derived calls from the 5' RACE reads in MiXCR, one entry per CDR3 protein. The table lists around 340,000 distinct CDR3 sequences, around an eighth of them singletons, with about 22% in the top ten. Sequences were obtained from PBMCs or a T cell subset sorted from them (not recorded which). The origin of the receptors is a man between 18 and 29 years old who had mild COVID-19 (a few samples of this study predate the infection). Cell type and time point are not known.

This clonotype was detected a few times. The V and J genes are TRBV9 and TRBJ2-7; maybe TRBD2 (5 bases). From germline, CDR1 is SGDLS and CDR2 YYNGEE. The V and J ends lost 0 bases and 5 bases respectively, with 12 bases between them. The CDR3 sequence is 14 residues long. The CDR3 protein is CASSVVKGRDEQYF. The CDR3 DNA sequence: TGTGCCAGCAGCGTAGTGAAAGGGAGAGACGAGCAGTACTTC.

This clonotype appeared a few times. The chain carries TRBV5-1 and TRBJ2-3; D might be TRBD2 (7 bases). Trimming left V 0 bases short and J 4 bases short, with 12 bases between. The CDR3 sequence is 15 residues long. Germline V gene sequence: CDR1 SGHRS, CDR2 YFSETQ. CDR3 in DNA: TGCGCCAGCAGCTTGGTGGGGGGGCCAGCAGATACGCAGTATTTT. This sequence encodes CASSLVGGPADTQYF.

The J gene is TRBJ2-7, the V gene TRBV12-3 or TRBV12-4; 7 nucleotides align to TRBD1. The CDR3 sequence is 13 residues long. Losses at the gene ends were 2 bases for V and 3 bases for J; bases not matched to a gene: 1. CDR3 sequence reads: CASSLRTGYEQYV. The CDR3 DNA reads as TGTGCCAGCAGTTTAAGGACAGGCTACGAGCAGTACGTC.

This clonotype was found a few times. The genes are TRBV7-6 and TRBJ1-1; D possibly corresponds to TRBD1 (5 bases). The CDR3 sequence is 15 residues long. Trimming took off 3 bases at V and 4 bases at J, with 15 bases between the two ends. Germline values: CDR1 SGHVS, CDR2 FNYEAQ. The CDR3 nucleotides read TGTGCCAGCAGCTTGGGCCCCGGGGACCTCACTGAAGCTTTCTTT. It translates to CASSLGPGDLTEAFF.

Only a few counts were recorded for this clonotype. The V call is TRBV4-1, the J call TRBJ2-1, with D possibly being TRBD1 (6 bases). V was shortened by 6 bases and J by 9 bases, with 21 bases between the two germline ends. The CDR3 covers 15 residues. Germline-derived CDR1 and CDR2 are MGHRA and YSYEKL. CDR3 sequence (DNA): TGCGCCAGCAGGACAGGCCCCCTCACTGGTAGTGAGCAGTTCTTC. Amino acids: CASRTGPLTGSEQFF.

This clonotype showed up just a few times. CDR3 sequence reads: CASSATDRVGETQYF. The CDR3, as DNA: TGCGCCAGCAGCGCTACTGACAGGGTTGGAGAGACCCAGTACTTC. This chain links TRBV4-1 with TRBJ2-5, with TRBD1 matching 7 bases. Germline V lookup: CDR1 MGHRA, CDR2 YSYEKL. The CDR3 consists of 15 residues. The V and J ends lost 5 bases and 4 bases, in that order; junction bases with no gene match: 10.

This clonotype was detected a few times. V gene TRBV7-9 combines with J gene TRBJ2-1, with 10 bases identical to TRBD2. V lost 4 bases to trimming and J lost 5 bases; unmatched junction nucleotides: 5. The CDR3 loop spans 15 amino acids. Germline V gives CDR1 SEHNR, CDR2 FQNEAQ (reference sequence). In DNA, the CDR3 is TGTGCCAGCAGCTCCCCACTAGCGGGGCACAATGAGCAGTTCTTC. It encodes CASSSPLAGHNEQFF.

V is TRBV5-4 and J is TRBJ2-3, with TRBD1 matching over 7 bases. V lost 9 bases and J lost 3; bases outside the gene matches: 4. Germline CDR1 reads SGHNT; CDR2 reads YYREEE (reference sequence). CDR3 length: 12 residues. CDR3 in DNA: TGTGCCACCGAACAGGGGACAGATACGCAGTATTTT. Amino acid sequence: CATEQGTDTQYF. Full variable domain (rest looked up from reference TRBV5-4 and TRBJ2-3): ETGVTQSPTHLIKTRGQQVTLRCSSQSGHNTVSWYQQALGQGPQFIFQYYREEENGRGNFPPRFSGLQFPNYSSELNVNALELDDSALYLCATEQGTDTQYFGPGTRLTVL.

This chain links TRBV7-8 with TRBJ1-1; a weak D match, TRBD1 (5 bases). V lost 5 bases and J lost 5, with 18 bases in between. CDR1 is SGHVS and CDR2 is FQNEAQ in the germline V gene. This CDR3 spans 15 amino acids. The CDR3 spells CASSPTPGGRTEAFF. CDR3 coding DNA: TGTGCCAGCAGCCCCACTCCGGGGGGAAGGACTGAAGCTTTCTTT.

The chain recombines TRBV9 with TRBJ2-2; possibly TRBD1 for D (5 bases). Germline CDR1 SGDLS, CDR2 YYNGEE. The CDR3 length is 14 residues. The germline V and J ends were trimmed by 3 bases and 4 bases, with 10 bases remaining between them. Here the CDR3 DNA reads TGTGCCAGCAGCGAGACAGTAACCACCGGGGAGCTGTTTTTT. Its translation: CASSETVTTGELFF.

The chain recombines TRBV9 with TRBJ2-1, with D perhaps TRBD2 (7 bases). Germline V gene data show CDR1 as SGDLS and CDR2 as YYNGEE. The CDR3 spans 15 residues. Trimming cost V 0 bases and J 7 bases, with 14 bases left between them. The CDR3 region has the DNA TGTGCCAGCAGCGTAGTGGGGGGGGCGTGGAATGAGCAGTTCTTC. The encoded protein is CASSVVGGAWNEQFF.

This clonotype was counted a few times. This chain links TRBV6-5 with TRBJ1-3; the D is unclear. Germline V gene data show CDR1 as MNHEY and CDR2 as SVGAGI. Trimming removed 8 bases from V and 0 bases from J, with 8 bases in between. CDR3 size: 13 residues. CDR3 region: CASSYSSGNTIYF. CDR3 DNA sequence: TGTGCCAGCTCATATAGCTCTGGAAACACCATATATTTT.

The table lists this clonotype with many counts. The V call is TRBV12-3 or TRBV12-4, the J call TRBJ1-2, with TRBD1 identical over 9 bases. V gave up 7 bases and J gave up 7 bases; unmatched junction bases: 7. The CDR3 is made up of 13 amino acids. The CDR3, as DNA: TGTGCCAGCAACCCGGGACAGGGTTCTGGCTACACCTTC. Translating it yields CASNPGQGSGYTF.

CDR3 DNA sequence: TGTGCCACCCCCTCGTTGGCTCGTAACACAGATACGCAGTATTTT. Residues: CATPSLARNTDTQYF. V is TRBV7-9 and J is TRBJ2-3; D unresolved. Trimming pared 10 bases from V and 2 bases from J, leaving 19 bases between. Germline-derived CDR1 and CDR2 are SEHNR and FQNEAQ (reference sequence). There are 15 residues in the CDR3.

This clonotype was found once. This chain's CDR3 is CASSLADRASGNTIYF. The CDR3 nucleotides are TGCGCCAGCAGCTTGGCAGACAGGGCCTCTGGAAACACCATATATTTT. The chain recombines TRBV5-1 with TRBJ1-3, with 7 bases matching TRBD1. Germline V lookup: CDR1 SGHRS, CDR2 YFSETQ. The CDR3 has 16 amino acids. V dropped 0 bases and J dropped 0; count of bases not matched to a gene: 3.

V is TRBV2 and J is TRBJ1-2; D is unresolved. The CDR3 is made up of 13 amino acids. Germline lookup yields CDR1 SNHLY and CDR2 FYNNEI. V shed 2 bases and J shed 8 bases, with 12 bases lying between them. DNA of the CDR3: TGTGCCAGCAGTGAATTGGGAACGGGAGGCTACACCTTC. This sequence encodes CASSELGTGGYTF.

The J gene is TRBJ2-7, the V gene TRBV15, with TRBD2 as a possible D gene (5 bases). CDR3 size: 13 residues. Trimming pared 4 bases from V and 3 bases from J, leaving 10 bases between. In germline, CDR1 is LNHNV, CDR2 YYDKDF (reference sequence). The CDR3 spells CATSTRLRYEQYF. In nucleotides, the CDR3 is TGTGCCACCAGCACCAGACTACGCTACGAGCAGTACTTC.

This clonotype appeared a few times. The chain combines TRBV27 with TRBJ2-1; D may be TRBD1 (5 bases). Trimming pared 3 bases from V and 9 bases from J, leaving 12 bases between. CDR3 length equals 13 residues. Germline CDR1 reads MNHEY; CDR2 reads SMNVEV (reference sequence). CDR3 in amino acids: CASSLPPDSEQFF. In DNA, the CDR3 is TGTGCCAGCAGTTTGCCGCCCGACAGTGAGCAGTTCTTC.

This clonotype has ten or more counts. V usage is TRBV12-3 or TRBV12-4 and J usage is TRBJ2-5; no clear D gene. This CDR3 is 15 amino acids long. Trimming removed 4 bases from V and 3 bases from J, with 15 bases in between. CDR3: CASSSAAYGKETQYF. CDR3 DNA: TGTGCCAGCAGTTCGGCCGCTTATGGAAAAGAGACCCAGTACTTC.

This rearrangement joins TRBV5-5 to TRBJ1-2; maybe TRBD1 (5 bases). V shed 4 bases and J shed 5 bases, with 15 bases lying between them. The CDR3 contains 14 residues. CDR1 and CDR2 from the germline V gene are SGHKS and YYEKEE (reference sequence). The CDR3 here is CASSPAAWGYGYTF. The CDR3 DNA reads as TGTGCCAGCAGCCCCGCTGCCTGGGGGTATGGCTACACCTTC.

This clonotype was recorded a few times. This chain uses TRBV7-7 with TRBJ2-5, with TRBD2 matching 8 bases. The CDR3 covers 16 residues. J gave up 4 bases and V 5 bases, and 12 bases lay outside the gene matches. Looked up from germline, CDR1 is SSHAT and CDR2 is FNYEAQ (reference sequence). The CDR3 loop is CASSPSWLAGGETQYF. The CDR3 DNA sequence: TGTGCCAGCAGCCCGTCCTGGCTAGCGGGTGGAGAGACCCAGTACTTC.

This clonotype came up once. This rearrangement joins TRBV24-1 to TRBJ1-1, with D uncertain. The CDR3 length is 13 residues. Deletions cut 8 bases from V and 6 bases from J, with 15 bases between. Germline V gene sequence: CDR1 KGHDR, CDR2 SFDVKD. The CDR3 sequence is CATTAQGSAEAFF. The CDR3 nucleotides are TGTGCCACCACCGCCCAAGGCTCGGCTGAAGCTTTCTTT.

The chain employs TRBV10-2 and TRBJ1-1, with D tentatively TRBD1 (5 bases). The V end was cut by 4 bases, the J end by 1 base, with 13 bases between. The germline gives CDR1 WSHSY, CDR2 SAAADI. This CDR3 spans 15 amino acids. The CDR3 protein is CASSAVGAQNTEAFF. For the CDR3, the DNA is TGCGCCAGCAGTGCGGTCGGGGCGCAGAACACTGAAGCTTTCTTT.

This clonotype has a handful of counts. The CDR3 protein is CASSYGDRNTEAFF. As DNA, the CDR3 is TGTGCCAGCAGTTACGGGGACAGAAACACTGAAGCTTTCTTT. This chain connects TRBV6-2 or TRBV6-3 to TRBJ1-1; 7 bases match TRBD1. Germline V gives CDR1 MNHEY, CDR2 SVGEGT. This CDR3 has 14 residues. After removal of 2 bases from V and 2 bases from J, the junction contained 2 bases not matched to a gene.

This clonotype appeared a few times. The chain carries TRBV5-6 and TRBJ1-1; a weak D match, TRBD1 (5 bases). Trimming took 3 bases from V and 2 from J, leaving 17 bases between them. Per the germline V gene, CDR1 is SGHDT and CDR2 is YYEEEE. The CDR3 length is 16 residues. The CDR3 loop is CASSSGSRPGNTEAFF. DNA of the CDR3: TGTGCCAGCAGCTCAGGGAGTCGTCCGGGTAACACTGAAGCTTTCTTT. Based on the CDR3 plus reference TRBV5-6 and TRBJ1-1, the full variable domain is DAGVTQSPTHLIKTRGQQVTLRCSPKSGHDTVSWYQQALGQGPQFIFQYYEEEERQRGNFPDRFSGHQFPNYSSELNVNALLLGDSALYLCASSSGSRPGNTEAFFGQGTRLTVV.

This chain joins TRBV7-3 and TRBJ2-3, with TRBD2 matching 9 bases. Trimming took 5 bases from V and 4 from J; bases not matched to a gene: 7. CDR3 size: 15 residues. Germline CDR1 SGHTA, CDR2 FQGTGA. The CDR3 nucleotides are TGTGCCAGCAGCGGAGCGGGGGGTCGGGCAGATACGCAGTATTTT. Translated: CASSGAGGRADTQYF.

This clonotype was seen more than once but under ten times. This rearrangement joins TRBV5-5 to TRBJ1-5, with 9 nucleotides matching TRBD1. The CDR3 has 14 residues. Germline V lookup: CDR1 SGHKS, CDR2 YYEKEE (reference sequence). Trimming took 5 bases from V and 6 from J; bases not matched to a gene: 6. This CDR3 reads CASSLQGAGQPQHF. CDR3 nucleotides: TGTGCCAGCAGTCTACAGGGGGCCGGTCAGCCCCAGCATTTT.

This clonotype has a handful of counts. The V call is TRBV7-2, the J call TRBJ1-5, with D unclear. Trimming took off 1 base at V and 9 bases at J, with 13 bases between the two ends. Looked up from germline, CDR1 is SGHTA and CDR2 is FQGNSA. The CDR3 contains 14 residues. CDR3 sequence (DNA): TGTGCCAGCAGCTTAGGTGACGGTCTTCGGCCCCAGCATTTT. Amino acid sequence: CASSLGDGLRPQHF. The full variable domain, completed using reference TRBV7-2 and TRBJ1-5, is GAGVSQSPSNKVTEKGKDVELRCDPISGHTALYWYRQSLGQGLEFLIYFQGNSAPDKSGLPSDRFSAERTGGSVSTLTIQRTQQEDSAVYLCASSLGDGLRPQHFGDGTRLSIL.

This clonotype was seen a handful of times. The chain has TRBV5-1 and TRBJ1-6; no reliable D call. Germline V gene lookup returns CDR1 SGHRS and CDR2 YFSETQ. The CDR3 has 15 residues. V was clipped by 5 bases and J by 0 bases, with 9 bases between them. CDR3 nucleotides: TGCGCCAGCAGGGGAGAGCTCTCCTATAATTCACCCCTCCACTTT. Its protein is CASRGELSYNSPLHF.

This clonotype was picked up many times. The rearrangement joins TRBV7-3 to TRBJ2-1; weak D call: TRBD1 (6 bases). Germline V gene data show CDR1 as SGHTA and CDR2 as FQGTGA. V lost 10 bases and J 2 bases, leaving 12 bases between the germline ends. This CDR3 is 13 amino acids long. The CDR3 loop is CATARDTYNEQFF. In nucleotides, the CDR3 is TGTGCCACGGCGAGGGACACCTACAATGAGCAGTTCTTC.

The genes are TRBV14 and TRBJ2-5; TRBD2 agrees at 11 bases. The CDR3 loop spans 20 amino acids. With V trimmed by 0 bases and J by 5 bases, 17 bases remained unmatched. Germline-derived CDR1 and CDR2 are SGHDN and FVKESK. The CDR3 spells CASSQDHSITSGGPGETQYF. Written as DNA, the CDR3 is TGTGCCAGCAGCCAAGATCATAGTATTACTAGCGGGGGCCCCGGGGAGACCCAGTACTTC.